The source of this T cell receptor (beta chain) is a study of T cells in Graves' hyperthyroidism and ophthalmopathy. Patients aged 18 to 65 had newly diagnosed hyperthyroidism that had lasted under 2 months. CDR1 and CDR2 from the germline V gene are MNHEY and SMNVEV (reference sequence). The CDR3 covers 16 residues. Trimming at V came to 1 base and at J to 2 bases, leaving 4 bases not matched to a gene. TCR beta CDR3 regions were amplified from RNA. HTBI primers drove first-round RT-PCR of the TCR CDR3. TCRdb called the multiplex PCR reads again in MiXCR, with one record for every CDR3 protein. The sample lists under 300,000 distinct CDR3 sequences; approximately 15% were seen once. This clonotype was seen a handful of times.

This clonotype originated in a middle-aged woman with Graves' hyperthyroidism. Sequenced input: blood. The chain couples TRBV27 to TRBJ2-3; 9 bases are a match to TRBD2. CDR3 sequence (DNA): TGTGCCAGCAGTTTATTGCGGGAGGGCCCCACAGATACGCAGTATTTT. Amino acids: CASSLLREGPTDTQYF.